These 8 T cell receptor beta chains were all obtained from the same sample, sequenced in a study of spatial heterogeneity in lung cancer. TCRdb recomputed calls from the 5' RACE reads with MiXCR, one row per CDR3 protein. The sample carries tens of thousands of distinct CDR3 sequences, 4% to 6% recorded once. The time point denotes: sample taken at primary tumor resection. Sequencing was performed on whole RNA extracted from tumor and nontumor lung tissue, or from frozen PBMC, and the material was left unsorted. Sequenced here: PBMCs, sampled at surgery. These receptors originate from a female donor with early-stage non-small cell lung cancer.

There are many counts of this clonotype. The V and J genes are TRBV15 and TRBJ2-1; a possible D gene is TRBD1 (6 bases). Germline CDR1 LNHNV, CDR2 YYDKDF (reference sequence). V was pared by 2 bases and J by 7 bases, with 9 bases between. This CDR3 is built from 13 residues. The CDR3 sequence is CATSRPRGNEQFF. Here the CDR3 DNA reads TGTGCCACCAGCAGACCTAGGGGGAATGAGCAGTTCTTC. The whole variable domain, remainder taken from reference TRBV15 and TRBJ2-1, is DAMVIQNPRYQVTQFGKPVTLSCSQTLNHNVMYWYQQKSSQAPKLLFHYYDKDFNNEADTPDNFQSRRPNTSFCFLDIRSPGLGDTAMYLCATSRPRGNEQFFGPGTRLTVL.

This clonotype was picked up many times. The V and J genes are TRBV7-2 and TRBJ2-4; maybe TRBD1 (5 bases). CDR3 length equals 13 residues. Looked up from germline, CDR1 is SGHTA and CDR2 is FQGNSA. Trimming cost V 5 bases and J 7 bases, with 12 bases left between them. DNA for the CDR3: TGTGCCAGCAGCACCATAGACAGCAACATTCAGTACTTC. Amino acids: CASSTIDSNIQYF.

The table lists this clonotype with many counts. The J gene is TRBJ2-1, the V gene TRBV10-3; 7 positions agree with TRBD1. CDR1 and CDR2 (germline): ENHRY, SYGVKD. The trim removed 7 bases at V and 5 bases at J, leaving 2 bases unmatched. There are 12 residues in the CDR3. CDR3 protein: CAIKGQDNEQFF. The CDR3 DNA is TGTGCCATCAAAGGACAGGACAATGAGCAGTTCTTC.

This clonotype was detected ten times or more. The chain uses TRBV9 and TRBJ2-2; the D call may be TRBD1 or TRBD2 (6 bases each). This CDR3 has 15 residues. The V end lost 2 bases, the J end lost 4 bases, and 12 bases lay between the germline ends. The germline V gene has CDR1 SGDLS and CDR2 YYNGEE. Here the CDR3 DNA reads TGTGCCAGCAGCGTCCGGGGGCGCTTCACCGGGGAGCTGTTTTTT. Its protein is CASSVRGRFTGELFF.

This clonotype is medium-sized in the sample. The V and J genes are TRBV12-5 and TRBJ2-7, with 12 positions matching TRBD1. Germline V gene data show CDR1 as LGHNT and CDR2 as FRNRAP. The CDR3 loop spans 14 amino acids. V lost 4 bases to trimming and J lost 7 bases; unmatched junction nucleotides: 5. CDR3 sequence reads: CASGSGQGAGEQYF. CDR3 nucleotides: TGTGCTAGTGGTTCGGGACAGGGGGCAGGAGAGCAGTACTTC.

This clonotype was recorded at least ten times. The CDR3 DNA sequence: TGTGCCAGCAGGCCATTGAGCTCCTACAATGAGCAGTTCTTC. Protein sequence: CASRPLSSYNEQFF. The chain employs TRBV2 and TRBJ2-1; D call uncertain. The germline V and J ends were trimmed by 6 bases and 0 bases, with 9 bases remaining between them. Germline V gives CDR1 SNHLY, CDR2 FYNNEI. This CDR3 has 14 residues.

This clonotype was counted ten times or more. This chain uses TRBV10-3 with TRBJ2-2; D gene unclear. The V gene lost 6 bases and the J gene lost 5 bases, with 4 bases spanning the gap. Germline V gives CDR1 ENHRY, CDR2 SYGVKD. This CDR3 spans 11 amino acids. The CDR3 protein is CAIRKTGELFF. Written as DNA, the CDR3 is TGTGCCATCAGGAAAACCGGGGAGCTGTTTTTT.

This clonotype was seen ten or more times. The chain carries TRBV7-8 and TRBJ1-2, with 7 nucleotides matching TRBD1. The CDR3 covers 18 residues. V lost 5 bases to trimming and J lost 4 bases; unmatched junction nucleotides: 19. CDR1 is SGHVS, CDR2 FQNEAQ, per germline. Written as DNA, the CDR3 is TGTGCCAGCAGCCAAGCCAGGGGGGGAACCCCAGTGTCCTATGGCTACACCTTC. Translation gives CASSQARGGTPVSYGYTF.